This passage covers 19 T cell receptor beta chains from one sample sequenced in a study of T cell responses to AZD1222 COVID-19 vaccine. Method: immunoSEQ multiplex PCR; TCRdb's copy keeps in-frame clones and lacks some. The sample gives 110,000 to 150,000 clones, about nine tenths of which show up once; roughly 3.1% is in the top ten. This specimen was peripheral blood, taken on day 0 of AZD1222 vaccination. These TCRs come from an adult in good health.

The V and J genes are TRBV19 and TRBJ1-5, with 7 bases lining up with TRBD1. This CDR3 has 17 residues. The ends lost 2 bases at V and 2 bases at J; junction bases unmatched: 9. The germline V gene encodes CDR1 LNHDA and CDR2 SQIVND (reference sequence). DNA of the CDR3: TGTGCCAGTAGTATATACCCGGGACAGCACCGCAATCAGCCCCAGCATTTT. As protein: CASSIYPGQHRNQPQHF.

The genes are TRBV11-3 and TRBJ2-7, with 8 nucleotides matching TRBD1. J was trimmed by 3 bases and V by 5 bases; bases with no gene match: 9. Germline CDR1 is SGHNT and CDR2 is YENEEA. The CDR3 is 15 amino acids. Written as DNA, the CDR3 is TGTGCCAGCAGCCGCACCGGGACAGGACACTACGAGCAGTACTTC. Translation: CASSRTGTGHYEQYF.

The chain couples TRBV11-2 to TRBJ1-1; D not resolved. CDR1 and CDR2 from the germline V gene are SGHAT and FQNNGV. V shed 3 bases and J shed 7 bases, with 12 bases lying between them. This CDR3 spans 13 amino acids. The CDR3 here is CASSFGSASEAFF. CDR3 in DNA: TGTGCCAGCAGCTTCGGGTCGGCCAGTGAAGCTTTCTTT.

The V call is TRBV15, the J call TRBJ2-3; D unresolved. Looked up from germline, CDR1 is LNHNV and CDR2 is YYDKDF (reference sequence). The V end lost 1 base, the J end lost 3 bases, and 8 bases lay between the germline ends. The CDR3 spans 14 residues. CDR3 sequence (DNA): TGTGCCACCAGCAGAGCGGTCAAAACAGATACGCAGTATTTT. This sequence encodes CATSRAVKTDTQYF.

The V and J genes are TRBV4-1 and TRBJ1-2; D is possibly TRBD1 (5 bases). V lost 1 base and J lost 8, with 17 bases in between. This CDR3 contains 15 residues. Per the germline V gene, CDR1 is MGHRA and CDR2 is YSYEKL. The CDR3 spells CASSQGLGDVGGYTF. CDR3 bases: TGCGCCAGCAGCCAAGGGTTGGGGGACGTCGGCGGCTACACCTTC.

In DNA form, the CDR3 reads TGTGCCAGCAGCATTCTAGGACAGGACAACGGAAACACCATATATTTT. It specifies CASSILGQDNGNTIYF. This rearrangement joins TRBV7-9 to TRBJ1-3; 7 nucleotides match TRBD1. Unmatched junction bases numbered 11, after V lost 5 bases and J lost 4 bases. In germline, CDR1 is SEHNR, CDR2 FQNEAQ (reference sequence). The CDR3 runs to 16 residues. Using reference TRBV7-9 and TRBJ1-3 for the parts outside the CDR3, the full variable domain is DTGVSQNPRHKITKRGQNVTFRCDPISEHNRLYWYRQTLGQGPEFLTYFQNEAQLEKSRLLSDRFSAERPKGSFSTLEIQRTEQGDSAMYLCASSILGQDNGNTIYFGEGSWLTVV.

The chain couples TRBV14 to TRBJ1-1; no clear D gene. This CDR3 has 15 residues. The ends were cut back, 2 bases at V and 4 bases at J, with 14 bases in the middle. The germline V gene has CDR1 SGHDN and CDR2 FVKESK. CDR3 sequence: CASSQFRPLSTEAFF. The CDR3, as DNA: TGTGCCAGCAGCCAATTTCGACCATTATCCACTGAAGCTTTCTTT.

The rearrangement uses TRBV12-5 and TRBJ2-5; D is possibly TRBD1 or TRBD2 (5 bases each). Germline CDR1 LGHNT, CDR2 FRNRAP. The CDR3 length is 14 residues. The V and J ends lost 7 bases and 1 base respectively, with 13 bases between them. CDR3 nucleotide sequence: TGTGCTAGTGCCAGGGAGTCTAGCCAAGAGACCCAGTACTTC. Amino acids: CASARESSQETQYF. Full variable domain (rest looked up from reference TRBV12-5 and TRBJ2-5): DARVTQTPRHKVTEMGQEVTMRCQPILGHNTVFWYRQTMMQGLELLAYFRNRAPLDDSGMPKDRFSAEMPDATLATLKIQPSEPRDSAVYFCASARESSQETQYFGPGTRLLVL.

The chain recombines TRBV24-1 with TRBJ1-2; no clear D. CDR3 length: 13 amino acids. The ends were cut back, 6 bases at V and 0 bases at J, with 7 bases in the middle. Germline V gene data show CDR1 as KGHDR and CDR2 as SFDVKD. The CDR3 sequence is CATSPPPNYGYTF. The CDR3 DNA reads as TGTGCCACCAGTCCACCCCCTAACTATGGCTACACCTTC.

This clone appeared a few times. The chain links TRBV6-2 or TRBV6-3 to TRBJ2-5; 12 nucleotides agree with TRBD2. Germline trimming cut 0 bases from V and 14 bases from J; bases unmatched to any gene: 1. CDR1 is MNHEY, CDR2 SVGEGT, per germline. This CDR3 comprises 12 residues. The CDR3 nucleotides read TGTGCCAGCAGTTACTCGACTAGCGGGAGATACTTC. Its translation is CASSYSTSGRYF.

This chain joins TRBV4-1 and TRBJ2-7; TRBD2 matches 7 bases. The ends lost 1 base at V and 1 base at J; junction bases unmatched: 4. The CDR3 covers 15 residues. The germline gives CDR1 MGHRA, CDR2 YSYEKL. The CDR3 region is CASSQALADSYEQYF. The CDR3 DNA follows: TGCGCCAGCAGCCAAGCCCTAGCGGATTCCTACGAGCAGTACTTC.

This chain joins TRBV25-1 and TRBJ1-5; D perhaps matches TRBD1 (6 bases). Germline values: CDR1 MGHDK, CDR2 SYGVNS. This CDR3 contains 13 residues. The germline V and J ends were trimmed by 4 bases and 7 bases, with 11 bases remaining between them. The CDR3, as DNA: TGTGCCAGCAGTGCCCCAGGGGTCCAGCCCCAGCATTTT. It yields the protein CASSAPGVQPQHF.

The chain combines TRBV7-9 with TRBJ1-3, with D possibly being TRBD1 (6 bases). Germline-derived CDR1 and CDR2 are SEHNR and FQNEAQ (reference sequence). V dropped 8 bases and J dropped 2 bases, with 19 bases sitting between them. CDR3 length: 16 residues. In DNA form, the CDR3 reads TGTGCCAGCGGCGCTAGGGGGGTGAAGGCTGGAAACACCATATATTTT. Protein sequence: CASGARGVKAGNTIYF.

This chain uses TRBV2 with TRBJ2-7, with D hard to call. Germline V lookup: CDR1 SNHLY, CDR2 FYNNEI. The V and J ends lost 0 bases and 3 bases respectively, with 9 bases between them. The CDR3 spans 14 residues. In DNA, the CDR3 is TGTGCCAGCAGTGAAGCGGGTTTTAACTACGAGCAGTACTTC. This encodes CASSEAGFNYEQYF. The entire variable domain, with the rest obtained from reference TRBV2 and TRBJ2-7, is as follows: EPEVTQTPSHQVTQMGQEVILRCVPISNHLYFYWYRQILGQKVEFLVSFYNNEISEKSEIFDDQFSVERPDGSNFTLKIRSTKLEDSAMYFCASSEAGFNYEQYFGPGTRLTVT.

The CDR3 reads CASSGRGTQYF. The CDR3 coding sequence is TGTGCCAGCAGCGGTCGTGGGACCCAGTACTTC. V and J are TRBV5-6 and TRBJ2-5; D gene uncertain. V was shortened by 4 bases and J by 7 bases, with 8 bases between the two germline ends. This CDR3 is 11 amino acids long. Germline V gene lookup returns CDR1 SGHDT and CDR2 YYEEEE.

The V call is TRBV18, the J call TRBJ1-3; TRBD1 matches at 7 bases. The CDR3 totals 16 residues. Trimming took 5 bases from V and 2 from J; bases not matched to a gene: 9. Germline V gives CDR1 KGHSH, CDR2 LQKENI. The CDR3 DNA is TGTGCCAGCTCATCTGACAGGGTGTCGGCTGGAAACACCATATATTTT. Translated, it gives CASSSDRVSAGNTIYF.

V usage is TRBV27 and J usage is TRBJ1-2; D gene unclear. CDR3 size: 13 residues. CDR1 and CDR2 from the germline V gene are MNHEY and SMNVEV (reference sequence). Trimming took 5 bases from V and 6 from J, leaving 13 bases between them. The CDR3 DNA reads as TGTGCCAGCAGTCGAAGCGGCCAGCATGGCTACACCTTC. It translates to CASSRSGQHGYTF.

V is TRBV19 and J is TRBJ2-6; the match to TRBD1 covers 7 bases. V trimming: 9 bases; J trimming: 3 bases; junction bases outside the gene matches: 11. The germline V gene encodes CDR1 LNHDA and CDR2 SQIVND (reference sequence). There are 16 residues in the CDR3. The CDR3 DNA is TGTGCCAGCGACAGGGCGATGTCGGGTGGGGCCAACGTCCTGACTTTC. Its protein product is CASDRAMSGGANVLTF.

The rearrangement joins TRBV7-2 to TRBJ1-4; D ambiguous. This CDR3 has 18 residues. The germline CDR1 and CDR2 sequences are SGHTA and FQGNSA. V dropped 4 bases and J dropped 2 bases, with 20 bases sitting between them. Here the CDR3 DNA reads TGTGCCAGCAGCTCAGTCGGCATAACTCCGTCGACTAATGAAAAACTGTTTTTT. Residues: CASSSVGITPSTNEKLFF.